These 21 T cell receptor beta chains were all obtained from the same sample, sequenced in a study of blood T cell repertoires in COVID-19. The assay was immunoSEQ multiplex PCR, and TCRdb's table has in-frame clones only and misses some. Here the sample spans around 300,000 clones, about 87% being singletons. The source material was PBMCs or T cells enriched from blood (not recorded which). These receptors were obtained from a woman in her forties or fifties who had recovered from COVID-19.

V is TRBV4-2 and J is TRBJ2-1; 7 bases fit TRBD2. The CDR3 runs to 16 residues. Germline-derived CDR1 and CDR2 are LGHNA and YNFKEQ. J lost 9 bases, V lost 0 bases, and 11 bases had no gene match. The CDR3 here is CASSQDPSGTSGEQFF. The CDR3 DNA reads as TGTGCCAGCAGCCAAGACCCCAGCGGGACTTCGGGTGAGCAGTTCTTC.

The genes are TRBV5-4 and TRBJ2-5, with D possibly matching TRBD2 (5 bases). Germline V gene sequence: CDR1 SGHNT, CDR2 YYREEE (reference sequence). This CDR3 region has 13 residues. Trimming left V 0 bases short and J 7 bases short, with 10 bases between. For the CDR3, the DNA is TGTGCCAGCAGCTTGGGAGGGCCTGGGACCCAGTACTTC. Translating gives CASSLGGPGTQYF.

V is TRBV5-1 and J is TRBJ1-2; D possibly corresponds to TRBD1 (6 bases). The V end lost 2 bases, the J end lost 6 bases, and 14 bases lay between the germline ends. This CDR3 has 14 residues. The germline gives CDR1 SGHRS, CDR2 YFSETQ. In DNA form, the CDR3 reads TGCGCCAGCAGCTTAATACAGGGAACCGATGGCTACACCTTC. Its translation is CASSLIQGTDGYTF. The full variable domain, its missing parts supplied by reference TRBV5-1 and TRBJ1-2, is KAGVTQTPRYLIKTRGQQVTLSCSPISGHRSVSWYQQTPGQGLQFLFEYFSETQRNKGNFPGRFSGRQFSNSRSEMNVSTLELGDSALYLCASSLIQGTDGYTFGSGTRLTVV.

The chain uses TRBV19 and TRBJ2-6; D possibly corresponds to TRBD2 (6 bases). Germline V lookup: CDR1 LNHDA, CDR2 SQIVND (reference sequence). V was clipped by 3 bases and J by 1 base, with 10 bases between them. This CDR3 is 16 amino acids long. The CDR3 spells CASSMRAGSGANVLTF. Written as DNA, the CDR3 is TGTGCCAGTAGTATGAGAGCGGGTTCTGGGGCCAACGTCCTGACTTTC.

Only a few counts were recorded for this clone. This sequence joins TRBV18 and TRBJ1-2; 9 bases are shared with TRBD1. This CDR3 region has 14 residues. Germline V lookup: CDR1 KGHSH, CDR2 LQKENI. After removal of 8 bases from V and 3 bases from J, the junction contained 7 bases not matched to a gene. CDR3 region: CASNRDRDDYGYTF. For the CDR3, the DNA is TGTGCCAGCAATCGGGACAGGGATGACTATGGCTACACCTTC.

V and J are TRBV5-1 and TRBJ2-7; D possibly corresponds to TRBD1 (7 bases). The V and J ends lost 3 bases and 3 bases respectively, with 16 bases between them. The CDR3 runs 15 residues. In germline, CDR1 is SGHRS, CDR2 YFSETQ. Here the CDR3 DNA reads TGCGCCAGCAGCTCCTCAGGGGGGAGCGGCTACGAGCAGTACTTC. It encodes CASSSSGGSGYEQYF.

The rearrangement joins TRBV19 to TRBJ2-5; 12 positions match TRBD2. CDR3 size: 14 residues. The germline CDR1 and CDR2 sequences are LNHDA and SQIVND (reference sequence). Trimming cost V 10 bases and J 2 bases; bases outside gene matches: 5. CDR3 DNA: TGTGCCACGAGAGGGACTAGCGGGCAAGAGACCCAGTACTTC. Translation gives CATRGTSGQETQYF. Using reference TRBV19 and TRBJ2-5 for the parts outside the CDR3, the full variable domain is DGGITQSPKYLFRKEGQNVTLSCEQNLNHDAMYWYRQDPGQGLRLIYYSQIVNDFQKGDIAEGYSVSREKKESFPLTVTSAQKNPTAFYLCATRGTSGQETQYFGPGTRLLVL.

The chain employs TRBV7-2 and TRBJ2-7; 7 positions agree with TRBD2. The CDR3 loop spans 16 amino acids. Germline CDR1 is SGHTA and CDR2 is FQGNSA. Trimming at V came to 5 bases and at J to 7 bases, leaving 17 bases not matched to a gene. The CDR3 protein is CASSKPASGARGEQYF. For the CDR3, the DNA is TGTGCCAGCAGCAAACCGGCTAGCGGAGCAAGAGGGGAGCAGTACTTC. Complete variable domain (other parts from reference TRBV7-2 and TRBJ2-7): GAGVSQSPSNKVTEKGKDVELRCDPISGHTALYWYRQSLGQGLEFLIYFQGNSAPDKSGLPSDRFSAERTGGSVSTLTIQRTQQEDSAVYLCASSKPASGARGEQYFGPGTRLTVT.

The chain combines TRBV4-3 with TRBJ2-2, with D possibly matching TRBD1 (6 bases). The CDR3 consists of 17 residues. V was clipped by 2 bases and J by 3 bases, with 16 bases between them. Germline V CDR1 and CDR2: LGHNA, YSLEER. CDR3 residues: CASSQPSRGPYTGELFF. In DNA, the CDR3 is TGCGCCAGCAGCCAACCCTCCAGGGGACCTTACACCGGGGAGCTGTTTTTT.

The chain recombines TRBV18 with TRBJ1-2; possible D gene TRBD1, 5 bases. Trimming stripped 5 bases from V and 6 bases from J, with 13 bases between. The CDR3 totals 13 residues. In germline, CDR1 is KGHSH, CDR2 LQKENI. CDR3 bases: TGTGCCAGCTCAGGGACTCAGGGCGATGGCTACACCTTC. It translates to CASSGTQGDGYTF.

This chain uses TRBV18 with TRBJ2-1; D gene uncertain. Between the trimmed V and J ends, which lost 3 bases and 4 bases, there was a span of 10 bases. Per germline, CDR1 KGHSH and CDR2 LQKENI. The CDR3 spans 14 residues. The chain's CDR3 is CASSPAQTYNEQFF. CDR3 bases: TGTGCCAGCTCACCCGCCCAGACTTACAATGAGCAGTTCTTC.

V gene TRBV19 combines with J gene TRBJ1-2; possible D gene TRBD1, 6 bases. CDR1 and CDR2 (germline): LNHDA, SQIVND (reference sequence). Deletions cut 7 bases from V and 8 bases from J, with 14 bases between. This CDR3 is built from 12 residues. Here the CDR3 reads CASTSGDEGYTF. CDR3 sequence (DNA): TGTGCCAGTACGTCAGGGGATGAAGGCTACACCTTC.

In this sample, this clone turned up a few times. The chain combines TRBV5-1 with TRBJ2-5; D is possibly TRBD1 (6 bases). V dropped 2 bases and J dropped 2 bases, with 16 bases sitting between them. This CDR3 spans 16 amino acids. CDR1 is SGHRS and CDR2 is YFSETQ in the germline V gene. CDR3 amino acids: CASSFDAGTRQETQYF. CDR3 coding DNA: TGCGCCAGCAGCTTCGACGCCGGGACAAGGCAAGAGACCCAGTACTTC. The full variable domain, in which reference TRBV5-1 and TRBJ2-5 provide the parts outside the CDR3, is KAGVTQTPRYLIKTRGQQVTLSCSPISGHRSVSWYQQTPGQGLQFLFEYFSETQRNKGNFPGRFSGRQFSNSRSEMNVSTLELGDSALYLCASSFDAGTRQETQYFGPGTRLLVL.

This clone was seen only a few times. This CDR3 is CASSLSGQSTDTQYF. The CDR3 DNA reads TGTGCCAGCAGTTTATCGGGACAGTCCACAGATACGCAGTATTTT. The rearrangement joins TRBV28 to TRBJ2-3; 7 positions agree with TRBD1. Germline trimming cut 1 base from V and 2 bases from J; bases unmatched to any gene: 3. This CDR3 is built from 15 residues. Germline values: CDR1 MDHEN, CDR2 SYDVKM.

The chain employs TRBV18 and TRBJ2-3; 9 nucleotides line up with TRBD1. Germline CDR1 is KGHSH and CDR2 is LQKENI. The trim removed 3 bases at V and 2 bases at J, leaving 3 bases unmatched. This CDR3 is 15 amino acids long. CDR3 residues: CASSPGQGNTDTQYF. CDR3 coding DNA: TGTGCCAGCTCACCCGGACAGGGGAACACAGATACGCAGTATTTT.

The chain has TRBV25-1 and TRBJ2-5; 7 nucleotides line up with TRBD1. This CDR3 is built from 14 residues. The junction had 3 bases not matched to a gene; V was cut back by 2 bases and J by 3 bases. CDR1 and CDR2 from the germline V gene are MGHDK and SYGVNS. CDR3 amino acids: CASSEHRGKETQYF. In DNA form, the CDR3 reads TGTGCCAGCAGTGAACACAGGGGAAAAGAGACCCAGTACTTC.

This sequence joins TRBV6-2 or TRBV6-3 and TRBJ1-1; 7 bases agree with TRBD1. The V gene's germline CDR1 is MNHEY and CDR2 SVGEGT. The length of the CDR3 is 17 residues. Trimming removed 4 bases from V and 10 bases from J; junction bases left unmatched: 21. CDR3 loop: CASSFRPRTRTGSTAFF. The CDR3 DNA sequence: TGTGCCAGCAGTTTCAGACCGCGCACTAGGACAGGCTCGACAGCTTTCTTT.

CDR3 nucleotide sequence: TGTGCCACCAGCAGAGAAACTAGCGGGAGCAGCTCCTACGAGCAGTACTTC. Translation: CATSRETSGSSSYEQYF. This rearrangement joins TRBV15 to TRBJ2-7, with 11 positions matching TRBD2. This CDR3 is 17 amino acids long. J was trimmed by 0 bases and V by 0 bases; bases with no gene match: 4. Germline lookup yields CDR1 LNHNV and CDR2 YYDKDF (reference sequence).

This clone occurred many times. This chain joins TRBV5-6 and TRBJ1-6; D uncertain. Germline V gene data show CDR1 as SGHDT and CDR2 as YYEEEE. CDR3 length equals 15 residues. V was cut by 0 bases and J by 7 bases, with 11 bases left in between. The CDR3 spells CASSLGWQVNSPLHF. As DNA, the CDR3 is TGTGCCAGCAGCTTGGGCTGGCAGGTAAATTCACCCCTCCACTTT.

V and J are TRBV28 and TRBJ1-1; a weak D match, TRBD1 (6 bases). The CDR3 is 16 amino acids. The V gene's germline CDR1 is MDHEN and CDR2 SYDVKM. V was cut by 5 bases and J by 6 bases, with 22 bases left in between. The CDR3: CASSPHSGRGFAEAFF. CDR3 in DNA: TGTGCCAGCAGTCCCCACTCGGGTAGGGGGTTTGCTGAAGCTTTCTTT. Using reference TRBV28 and TRBJ1-1 for the parts outside the CDR3, the full variable domain is DVKVTQSSRYLVKRTGEKVFLECVQDMDHENMFWYRQDPGLGLRLIYFSYDVKMKEKGDIPEGYSVSREKKERFSLILESASTNQTSMYLCASSPHSGRGFAEAFFGQGTRLTVV.

The rearrangement uses TRBV2 and TRBJ1-2; TRBD1 is a possible D gene (5 bases). CDR3 length: 13 residues. Trimming removed 6 bases at V and 5 bases at J, with 13 bases between. Looked up from germline, CDR1 is SNHLY and CDR2 is FYNNEI. CDR3 bases: TGTGCCAGCAGCGTTGACAGAGCTTATGGCTACACCTTC. Amino acid sequence: CASSVDRAYGYTF.